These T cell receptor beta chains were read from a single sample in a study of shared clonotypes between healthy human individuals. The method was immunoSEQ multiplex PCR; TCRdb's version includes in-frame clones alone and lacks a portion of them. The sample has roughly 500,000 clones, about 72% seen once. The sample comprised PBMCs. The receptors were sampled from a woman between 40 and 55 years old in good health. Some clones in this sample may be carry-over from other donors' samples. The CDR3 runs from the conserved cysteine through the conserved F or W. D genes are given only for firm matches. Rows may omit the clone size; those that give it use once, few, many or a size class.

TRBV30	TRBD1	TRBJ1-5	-	TGTGCCTGGAGTACAGGGGGCGTTCAGCCCCAGCATTTT	CAWSTGGVQPQHF
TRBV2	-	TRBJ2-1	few	TGTGCCAGCAGTGGAGATACAAATGAGCAGTTCTTC	CASSGDTNEQFF
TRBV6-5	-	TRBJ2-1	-	TGTGCCAGCAGCCCTTCTTACCCCAATGAGCAGTTCTTC	CASSPSYPNEQFF
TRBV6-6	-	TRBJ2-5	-	TGTGCCAGCAAGAGAGGGGAAGAGACCCAGTACTTC	CASKRGEETQYF
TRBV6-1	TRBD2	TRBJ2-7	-	TGTGCCACACCCGGGGCTAGCGGGAGGTCCTACGAGCAGTACTTC	CATPGASGRSYEQYF
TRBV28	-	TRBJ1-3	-	TGTGCCAGCAGTTCTAAGCTCGGAAACACCATATATTTT	CASSSKLGNTIYF
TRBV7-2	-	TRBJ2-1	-	TGTGCCAGCAGCTTAAGCGGGTCGGGCCCAGACAATGAGCAGTTCTTC	CASSLSGSGPDNEQFF
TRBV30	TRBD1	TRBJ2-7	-	TGTGCCTGGGAGAAGGGACAGGGGACCGAGCAGTACTTC	CAWEKGQGTEQYF
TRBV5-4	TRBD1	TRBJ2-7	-	TGTGCCAGCAGCTTAGGGGGACAGAGCATCTACGAGCAGTACTTC	CASSLGGQSIYEQYF
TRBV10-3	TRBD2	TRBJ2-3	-	TGTGCCATCAGTGACCCAGGACTAGCGACTAGCACAGATACGCAGTATTTT	CAISDPGLATSTDTQYF
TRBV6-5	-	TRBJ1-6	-	TGTGCCAGCCAACAGGGAATCGATTCACCCCTCCACTTT	CASQQGIDSPLHF
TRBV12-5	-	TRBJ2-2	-	TGTGCTAGTGGTTCCCAGGAGACCGGGGAGCTGTTTTTT	CASGSQETGELFF
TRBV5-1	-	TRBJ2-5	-	TGCGCCAGCAGCTTAGGAAATCGCGAGACCCAGTACTTC	CASSLGNRETQYF
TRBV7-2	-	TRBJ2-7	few	TGTGCCAGCAGCTCTGGAGAGTCCTACGAGCAGTACTTC	CASSSGESYEQYF
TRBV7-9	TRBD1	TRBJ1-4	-	TGTGCCAGCAGCCAAAGCCTGGGACAGAATGAAAAACTGTTTTTT	CASSQSLGQNEKLFF
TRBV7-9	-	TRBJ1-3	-	TGTGCCAGCAGCCCTCTAAGCTCTGGAAACACCATATATTTT	CASSPLSSGNTIYF
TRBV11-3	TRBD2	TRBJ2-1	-	TGTGCCAGCGGACTAGCGGCATTGAGCTCCTACAATGAGCAGTTCTTC	CASGLAALSSYNEQFF
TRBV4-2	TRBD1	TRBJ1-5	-	TGTGCCAGCAGCCAAGCGACAGGGGGCAATCAGCCCCAGCATTTT	CASSQATGGNQPQHF
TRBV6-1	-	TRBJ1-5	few	TGTGCCAGCAGTGAACAGAGCAATCAGCCCCAGCATTTT	CASSEQSNQPQHF
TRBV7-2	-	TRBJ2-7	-	TGTGCCAGCAGCTTAGTGGGCTCCAGAGACTACGAGCAGTACTTC	CASSLVGSRDYEQYF
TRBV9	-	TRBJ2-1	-	TGTGCCAGCAGCCTTGGTGGGAGGGGGCGCAACAATGAGCAGTTCTTC	CASSLGGRGRNNEQFF
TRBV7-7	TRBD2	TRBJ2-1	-	TGTGCTAGCAGTCCGAGCGGGGGTGAGCAGTTCTTC	CASSPSGGEQFF
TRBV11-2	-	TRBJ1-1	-	TGTGCCAGCACGTGGATCCGCGAAGCTTTCTTT	CASTWIREAFF
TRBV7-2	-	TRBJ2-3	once	TGTGCCAGCATTTGGGCTGCTAGCACAGATACGCAGTATTTT	CASIWAASTDTQYF
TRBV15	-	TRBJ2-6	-	TGTGCCACCAGCAGAGGGGTATCGGGGGCCAACGTCCTGACTTTC	CATSRGVSGANVLTF
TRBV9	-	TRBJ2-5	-	TGTGCCAGCAGCGTAGAGGGGACACAGCGGGAGACCCAGTACTTC	CASSVEGTQRETQYF
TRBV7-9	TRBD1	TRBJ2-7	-	TGTGCCAGCAGCACCGGGACAGGGTTGTACGAGCAGTACTTC	CASSTGTGLYEQYF
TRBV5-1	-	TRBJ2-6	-	TGCGCCAGCAGCGCAGCCACCTCTGGGGCCAACGTCCTGACTTTC	CASSAATSGANVLTF
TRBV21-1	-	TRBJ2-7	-	TGTGCCAGCAGCAAAGTGGAGGGGACACGGGGCCCTAGCTCCTACGAGCAGTACTTC	CASSKVEGTRGPSSYEQYF
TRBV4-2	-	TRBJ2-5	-	TGTGCCAGCAGCCCCCCGGGACGGCAAGAGACCCAGTACTTC	CASSPPGRQETQYF
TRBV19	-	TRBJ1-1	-	TGTGCCAGTAGTACCACAGGCGACACTGAAGCTTTCTTT	CASSTTGDTEAFF
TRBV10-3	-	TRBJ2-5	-	TGTGCCATCAGTGGGGGGGGGCCAGGAGAGACCCAGTACTTC	CAISGGGPGETQYF
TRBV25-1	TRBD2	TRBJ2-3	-	TGTGCCAGCAGTGAAGTGGTAGCGGGAGATACGCAGTATTTT	CASSEVVAGDTQYF
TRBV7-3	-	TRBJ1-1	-	TGTGCCAGCAGCTTGGAGCCGAACACTGAAGCTTTCTTT	CASSLEPNTEAFF
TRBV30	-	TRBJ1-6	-	TGTGCCTGGGTACCCCGCGGGAGTGGGTCACCCCTCCACTTT	CAWVPRGSGSPLHF
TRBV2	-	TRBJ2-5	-	TGTGCCAGCAGTCAGGACCAAGAGACCCAGTACTTC	CASSQDQETQYF
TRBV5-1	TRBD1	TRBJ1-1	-	TGCGCCAGCAGCTTGAATCAGGGGGCGGACGGTGAAGCTTTCTTT	CASSLNQGADGEAFF
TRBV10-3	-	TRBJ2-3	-	TGTGCCATCAGTGAGTCCGGGACACTCGGGGAGTATTTT	CAISESGTLGEYF
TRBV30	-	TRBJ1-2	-	TGTGCCTGGAGTGCTTACCAGGGGGGCTACACCTTC	CAWSAYQGGYTF
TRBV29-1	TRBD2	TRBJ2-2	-	TGCAGCGTTGGACTAGCGGGAGGAGGGATGGGGGAGCTGTTTTTT	CSVGLAGGGMGELFF
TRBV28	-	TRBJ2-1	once	TGTGCCAGCAGTTTGGGGAATGAGCAGTTCTTC	CASSLGNEQFF
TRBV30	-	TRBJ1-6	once	TGTGCCTGGAGTGTAAACCGGGCCTGGGCTTCACCCCTCCACTTT	CAWSVNRAWASPLHF
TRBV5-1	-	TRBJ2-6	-	TGCGCCAGCAGCTTTACCGGGACTCCGACGCCCAACGTCCTGACTTTC	CASSFTGTPTPNVLTF
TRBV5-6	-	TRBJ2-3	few	TGTGCCAGCAGCTTTAACACAGATACGCAGTATTTT	CASSFNTDTQYF
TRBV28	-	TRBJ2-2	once	TGTGCCAGCAGTTTAGTTGGGGGCGAGGGCGGGGAGCTGTTTTTT	CASSLVGGEGGELFF
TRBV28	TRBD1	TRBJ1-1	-	TGCGCCGCAGGGGGGGGCACTGAAGCTTTCTTT	CAAGGGTEAFF
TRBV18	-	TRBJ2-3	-	TGTGCCAGCTCACCACTTCCTGGGACGACGGGCCGGGCAGATACGCAGTATTTT	CASSPLPGTTGRADTQYF
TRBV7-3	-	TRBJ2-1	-	TGTGCCAGCAGCCTCCAAAGGGGGAATGAGCAGTTCTTC	CASSLQRGNEQFF
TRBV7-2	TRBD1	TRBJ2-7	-	TGTGCCAGCAGGACAGGGGCCGGCTACGAGCAGTACTTC	CASRTGAGYEQYF